This TCR beta chain was sequenced for a study of T-cell memory formation after mild COVID-19. TCRdb reanalysed the 5' RACE reads using MiXCR and keeps one entry per CDR3 protein. The sample yields some 340,000 distinct CDR3 sequences, over 10% seen once. Trimming removed 6 bases at V and 2 bases at J, with 14 bases between. Germline V gives CDR1 MNHNS, CDR2 SASEGT. This CDR3 has 14 residues. The chain has TRBV6-1 and TRBJ2-7; possible D gene TRBD2, 6 bases. Sequences were obtained from PBMCs or a T cell subset sorted from them (not recorded which). This TCR was sampled from a man aged 18 to 29 who had mild COVID-19 (a few samples of this study predate the infection). Cell type and time point are not known. The CDR3 DNA reads as TGTGCCAGCAGCGCTGGGGGAGGCACCTACGAGCAGTACTTC. Its translation is CASSAGGGTYEQYF.